The rows below give T cell receptor beta chains drawn from one sample of a study of cytomegalovirus exposure and HLA in healthy donors. Clones were sequenced by immunoSEQ multiplex PCR, and TCRdb holds only the in-frame ones, with some missing. The table lists about 150,000 clones, about 64% of them singletons, with roughly 3.1% in the top ten. Material: PBMCs. The receptor source for this set is a woman in her 30s in good health and CMV-seropositive. CDR3s leave out the opening cysteine and the closing phenylalanine or tryptophan.

TRBV6-1 ASTVRANTEAF
TRBV7-9 ASSEIQEKLF
TRBV6-5 ASSYRPGVREQY
TRBV30 ALGENEKLF
TRBV18 ASSPQSGSDTIY
TRBV5-6 ASRRELSEQY
TRBV27 ASRSGDRGLREQY
TRBV15 ATSRTSGGPQEQF
TRBV18 ASSQQGADQPQH
TRBV28 ASGLTGATNEKLF
TRBV29-1 SVGGWAYGYT
TRBV6-6 ATREGGGNQPQH
TRBV5-1 ASSFGILLRTGETQY
TRBV18 ASSLGTAEYTEAF
TRBV5-1 ASSSEESSGRGWQY
TRBV6-5 ASSKAGGPWEQF
TRBV25-1 ASSESSGWEQY
TRBV7-6 ASSQGFEQF
TRBV30 AWSGQGAPSAF
TRBV28 ASSSYLGQGSLGEKLF
TRBV11-1 ASSLELLAEKVF
TRBV19 ASSGGSNQPQH
TRBV19 ASSPPGNSPLH
TRBV5-1 ASSLGFGRTEETQY
TRBV21-1 ASSKSGFRDRPYEQY
TRBV6-1 ASGGQSSGANVLT
TRBV5-1 ASTQSPTGGQGYT
TRBV6-4 ASSTTGQGLVAF
TRBV27 ASSPDSNYGYT
TRBV13 ASSSGTGYEKLF
TRBV5-1 ASREQGAAWDGYT
TRBV7-6 ASSSGVGSYEQY
TRBV5-6 ASSRFYRGRVDTEAF
TRBV6-1 ASSGWGTSLREQY
TRBV7-9 ASSPEALFRAGGETQY
TRBV29-1 SVGGGGGGDEQY
TRBV9 ASSSRTEMETQY
TRBV11-2 ASSLAGNLNTEAF
TRBV2 ASSVRNEKLF
TRBV6-1 ASSDGGTGGEKLF
TRBV4-1 ASSQDQGEQY
TRBV19 ARDGSGASWEQY
TRBV6-5 ASSYDRGSGETQY
TRBV4-1 ASSQPGQGTANEQF
TRBV29-1 SVARRMDTEAF